This entry describes one T cell receptor beta chain. Its antigen is as yet unknown. Assays captured 75,000 to 100,000 TCR templates per sample. Data came from immunoSEQ multiplex PCR; TCRdb stores just in-frame clones and leaves some out. The sample lists some 62,000 clones, approximately 79% seen once, with 0.4% to 0.5% in the top ten. The data originate from a study of siplizumab effects on memory and regulatory T cells. Unstimulated naive, memory, effector memory and TEMRA subsets were sequenced, and this was done in a few donor pairs. Overall study results and limits: It seemed that naive T cells were more diverse than memory cells and were major contributors to the alloresponse.

The V gene's germline CDR1 is DFQATT and CDR2 SNEGSKA (reference sequence). The CDR3 has 11 amino acids. With 5 bases removed from V and 10 bases from J, the gap between germline ends came to 14 bases. The receptor was isolated from a human donor in good health. The V and J genes are TRBV20-1 and TRBJ1-1; no clear D gene. The specimen was memory CD4+ T cells sorted from blood. The CDR3 loop reads CSALREVGAFF. CDR3 DNA: TGCAGTGCTCTTCGGGAGGTGGGAGCTTTCTTT.